The present entry profiles one T cell receptor (beta chain) with its context. The sample belongs to a study of early T cells in non-severe SARS-CoV-2 infection. Attached unique molecular identifiers marked individual cDNA molecules. From the 5' RACE reads, TCRdb called clonotypes with MiXCR, one entry per CDR3 protein. The data contain roughly 100,000 distinct CDR3 sequences, around 13% of them singletons. The CDR3 sequence is 13 residues long. Germline-derived CDR1 and CDR2 are DFQATT and SNEGSKA (reference sequence). V lost 5 bases to trimming and J lost 7 bases; unmatched junction nucleotides: 7. This receptor was identified in an adult who was a healthcare worker with PCR-confirmed SARS-CoV-2 infection or an uninfected control (not recorded which). The rearrangement uses TRBV20-1 and TRBJ2-1; 8 bases map to TRBD2. The sample taken for sequencing was whole blood. The CDR3 nucleotides read TGCAGTGCTTTCAGCGGGAGAGGGAATGAGCAGTTCTTC. It encodes CSAFSGRGNEQFF.